Listed here is a single TCR beta chain. These data belong to a study of blood T cell repertoires in COVID-19. As for the study in general: Samples taken during acute and convalescent COVID-19 were collected in the United States, Italy and Spain.

Per the original methods: For nucleated cells, counts were estimated from reference gene primer amplification. Profiled with immunoSEQ multiplex PCR; TCRdb holds only in-frame clones, not every one. V, J and clone size are those of that table, while D and trimming were read from the DNA. The sample has roughly 370,000 clones; 80% to 90% are singletons. Participant age was about 18 to 89 years, and participants resided in 20 to 30 US areas. The recovered donors of Cohort 3 showed two negative PCRs, clearance, or symptom resolution. The sequenced sample consisted of PBMCs or T cells enriched from blood (not recorded which). The TCR comes from a woman in her 50s who had recovered from COVID-19.

This chain's CDR3 is CASSKGGAGGYTF. DNA of the CDR3: TGTGCCAGTAGTAAAGGGGGCGCAGGCGGCTACACCTTC. The chain links TRBV19 to TRBJ1-2, with TRBD1 identical over 7 bases. The CDR3 totals 13 residues. Germline trimming cut 4 bases from V and 8 bases from J; bases unmatched to any gene: 7. CDR1 and CDR2 from the germline V gene are LNHDA and SQIVND (reference sequence).